This TCR beta chain was retrieved from a study of cytomegalovirus exposure and HLA in healthy donors. PCR primers comprised 60 Vbeta and 13 Jbeta primers. Libraries were prepared by immunoSEQ multiplex PCR; TCRdb keeps only in-frame clonotypes and omits some of them. The sample contains 160,000 or so clones, approximately 72% of which appear only once. The junction had 8 bases not matched to a gene; V was cut back by 7 bases and J by 4 bases. The CDR3 sequence is 14 residues long. Germline V CDR1 and CDR2: ENHRY, SYGVKD. The chain is built from TRBV10-3 and TRBJ1-1; 8 nucleotides match TRBD1. What was sequenced was PBMCs. The receptor was derived from a human donor in good health. CDR3 bases: TGTGCCATCACCGCTGACAGGGGCATCACTGAAGCTTTCTTT. Amino acid sequence: CAITADRGITEAFF.